This T cell receptor (beta chain) came from a study of blood T cell repertoires in COVID-19 (dated by TCRdb to 2020 to 2022). Study-level background: The collaborator samples originated in the United States, Italy and Spain and spanned the acute and convalescent phases of COVID-19. The prospective study material was composed of cDNA or gDNA derived from T cells, B-cell-depleted T cells, or PBMCs. Deeply sampled blood TCRbeta repertoires from subjects exposed to, actively infected with, or recovered from COVID-19 were included in the dataset. The repertoires were made available in a free public database intended to serve as a resource for research on the immune response to SARS-CoV-2. Samples were obtained from the ongoing ImmuneRACE study (first 160 participants) and from over a thousand subjects provided by 6 global collaborators. Nearly every sample came with metadata listing a de-identified subject ID, COVID-19 status, age in years and sex. Where available, HLA class I and class II types were obtained from metadata supplied by the sample provider rather than from assay-based typing.

TCRbeta CDR3 regions were amplified from genomic DNA using the immunoSEQ Assay, a bias-controlled multiplex PCR. From the authors' description of their analysis: The number of nucleated cells in each sample was estimated from the amplification of reference gene primers within the assay. Sequence reads were collapsed and filtered to measure the absolute abundance of every unique TCRbeta CDR3 rearrangement. For each sample, productive Simpson clonality was calculated as the square root of Simpson's diversity index over productive rearrangements. TCRdb's version of the immuneACCESS table is confined to in-frame rearrangements and falls short of the full clone set. An unresolved V gene accounts for under half of the shortfall where checked; the remainder is of unknown origin. That table supplies the V and J calls and clone size; D and trimming were determined from the DNA. The sample table contains roughly 260,000 clones; only one count was recorded for 75% to 85% of them. Of the sample, 4.7% is held by the ten largest clones.

For this clone: The target of this receptor is not known. Base qualities are not provided; no much larger clone lies one nucleotide away.

The collaborating institutions used their own protocols to collect whole blood in K2EDTA tubes. For TCRbeta analysis, collaborators shipped samples as frozen whole blood, isolated PBMCs, or DNA extracted from either of those sample types. What the research found in general, with its limitations: The amount of clinical and demographic metadata varied by source and participant and was provided uncurated.

The sequence was collected from a woman in her 70s with acute or convalescent COVID-19. The sample consisted of peripheral blood.

The CDR3: CASSSGQGEGYTF. Read as DNA, the sequence is TGCGCCAGCAGCTCGGGACAGGGTGAAGGCTACACCTTC. Recombination connected TRBV4-3 to TRBJ1-2, with 9 middle bases fitting TRBD1. V trim: 5 bases; J trim: 8 bases; unmatched bases: 6. From a lookup of the germline V gene, CDR1 and CDR2 are LGHNA and YSLEER. Including the terminal cysteine and phenylalanine, the CDR3 comprises 13 residues. The retained sequence is limited to the CDR3, 39 bases, with the frame set at the first base.